The next 21 T cell receptor beta chains were all read from a single sample in a study of T cells in Graves' hyperthyroidism and ophthalmopathy (dated by TCRdb to about 2019). The library was made by multiplex PCR. Sequencing instrument: Illumina HiSeq 2000. Amplification of TCR beta CDR3 regions was carried out from RNA transcripts. A first-round RT-PCR of the TCR CDR3 used the HTBI primer set with the Qiagen OneStep RT-PCR kit. Through fastp at Q25 and MiXCR, TCRdb rebuilt clones from the public reads, retaining in-frame beta chains. Identical CDR3 proteins give one entry, which carries the most common genes and DNA. Across this sample there are 200,000 to 250,000 distinct CDR3 sequences, with about 25% seen only once. The top ten clonotypes cover around 40% of the sample. Specimen: blood. The receptors originated from a woman aged 40 to 50 with Graves' ophthalmopathy.

There are many counts of this clonotype. V gene TRBV10-3 combines with J gene TRBJ1-1; no reliable D call. CDR3 length equals 15 residues. The germline gives CDR1 ENHRY, CDR2 SYGVKD. Trimming removed 2 bases at V and 0 bases at J, with 10 bases between. This CDR3 reads CAISEGSQLNTEAFF. CDR3 nucleotide sequence: TGTGCCATCAGTGAGGGGAGTCAATTGAACACTGAAGCTTTCTTT.

In this sample, this clonotype turned up many times. CDR3 nucleotides: TGTGCCAGCCTTCCGCAGGGAGGGGGCCCCTCCTACGAGCAGTACTTC. The encoded protein is CASLPQGGGPSYEQYF. The chain recombines TRBV2 with TRBJ2-7; D is perhaps TRBD1 or TRBD2 (7 bases each). Between the trimmed V and J ends, which lost 8 bases and 0 bases, there was a span of 20 bases. Germline values: CDR1 SNHLY, CDR2 FYNNEI. This CDR3 has 16 residues. Combining the CDR3 with reference TRBV2 and TRBJ2-7 gives the whole variable domain EPEVTQTPSHQVTQMGQEVILRCVPISNHLYFYWYRQILGQKVEFLVSFYNNEISEKSEIFDDQFSVERPDGSNFTLKIRSTKLEDSAMYFCASLPQGGGPSYEQYFGPGTRLTVT.

The rearrangement links TRBV19 to TRBJ2-2; unclear D gene. The length of the CDR3 is 13 residues. The V end was cut by 3 bases, the J end by 7 bases, with 9 bases between. Germline V gives CDR1 LNHDA, CDR2 SQIVND (reference sequence). The CDR3 bases are TGTGCCAGTAGTATGTCAAGGTTCGGGGAGCTGTTTTTT. Its protein product is CASSMSRFGELFF.

V and J are TRBV12-3 or TRBV12-4 and TRBJ2-5; 9 positions match TRBD1. Trimming cost V 2 bases and J 5 bases; bases outside gene matches: 9. This CDR3 contains 16 residues. The CDR3: CASSLPRGTGRETQYF. The CDR3 nucleotides read TGTGCCAGCAGTTTACCCCGGGGGACAGGGCGGGAGACCCAGTACTTC.

This sequence joins TRBV28 and TRBJ1-6, with 8 nucleotides matching TRBD1. The J segment lost 4 bases and the V segment lost 5 bases, leaving 4 bases of the junction unmatched. The CDR3 loop spans 15 amino acids. Germline CDR1 is MDHEN and CDR2 is SYDVKM. DNA for the CDR3: TGTGCCAGCAGTATGACAGGGGCGTATAATTCACCCCTCCACTTT. Its protein is CASSMTGAYNSPLHF.

This clonotype has at least ten counts. The chain is built from TRBV19 and TRBJ1-5; D gene ambiguous. The CDR3 spans 14 residues. The germline gives CDR1 LNHDA, CDR2 SQIVND (reference sequence). V was clipped by 3 bases and J by 0 bases, with 6 bases between them. The CDR3 DNA follows: TGTGCCAGTAGTATGATGAGTAGCAATCAGCCCCAGCATTTT. Its protein is CASSMMSSNQPQHF.

The chain carries TRBV6-2 or TRBV6-3 and TRBJ2-6; D tentatively reads TRBD1 or TRBD2 (6 bases each). Germline V CDR1 and CDR2: MNHEY, SVGEGT. V dropped 5 bases and J dropped 0 bases, with 20 bases sitting between them. This CDR3 contains 19 residues. CDR3 residues: CASSILTGLKISGANVLTF. As DNA, the CDR3 is TGTGCCAGCAGTATTCTGACAGGACTAAAAATCTCTGGGGCCAACGTCCTGACTTTC.

This clonotype occurred many times. CDR3 DNA sequence: TGCAGCGCGGACGCTGAAGCTTTCTTT. It codes for CSADAEAFF. The chain joins TRBV29-1 to TRBJ1-1; the D is unclear. Trimming shortened V by 7 bases and J by 6 bases, and 6 bases separated the two germline ends. This CDR3 is 9 amino acids long. The germline V gene has CDR1 SQVTM and CDR2 ANQGSEA.

The chain has TRBV18 and TRBJ2-5; no clear D. In germline, CDR1 is KGHSH, CDR2 LQKENI. Trimming took 3 bases from V and 2 from J, leaving 7 bases between them. CDR3 length equals 13 residues. The CDR3 DNA follows: TGTGCCAGCTCACCCAAGAGTCAAGAGACCCAGTACTTC. It translates to CASSPKSQETQYF. The complete variable domain, with remaining parts taken from reference TRBV18 and TRBJ2-5, reads NAGVMQNPRHLVRRRGQEARLRCSPMKGHSHVYWYRQLPEEGLKFMVYLQKENIIDESGMPKERFSAEFPKEGPSILRIQQVVRGDSAAYFCASSPKSQETQYFGPGTRLLVL.

Written as DNA, the CDR3 is TGTGCCAGCAGTGGCGCCGGCAGGGGGGTTCAGCCCCAGCATTTT. Protein sequence: CASSGAGRGVQPQHF. The chain links TRBV12-3 or TRBV12-4 to TRBJ1-5, with 7 bases lining up with TRBD1. The CDR3 runs 15 residues. Trimming took 5 bases from V and 6 from J; bases not matched to a gene: 10.

This clonotype was seen many times. CDR3 amino acids: CASRDRGIYEQYF. CDR3 DNA sequence: TGTGCCAGCAGGGACAGGGGGATCTACGAGCAGTACTTC. This rearrangement joins TRBV28 to TRBJ2-7; 10 nucleotides align to TRBD1. CDR1 and CDR2 from the germline V gene are MDHEN and SYDVKM. V shed 6 bases, J shed 3 bases, and the junction held 2 bases outside the gene matches. CDR3 length: 13 amino acids.

Comments on this clonotype: One end of the junction varies from germline; a read error may be responsible. The rearrangement links TRBV6-1 to TRBJ1-5; D ambiguous. CDR1 is MNHNS, CDR2 SASEGT, per germline. This CDR3 is built from 15 residues. CDR3 nucleotide sequence: TGTGCCAGCAGGGAGTGGAAAGGTAGCAATCAGCCCCAGCCTTTT. It codes for CASREWKGSNQPQPF.

The J gene is TRBJ1-5, the V gene TRBV5-1; maybe TRBD1 (6 bases). Per germline, CDR1 SGHRS and CDR2 YFSETQ. V lost 5 bases to trimming and J lost 6 bases, with 12 bases between them. CDR3 length: 13 residues. DNA for the CDR3: TGCGCCAGCAGTGAGGGGGGTGTTCAGCCCCAGCATTTT. Residues: CASSEGGVQPQHF.

The chain is built from TRBV10-3 and TRBJ2-2; weak D call: TRBD2 (6 bases). Deletions cut 6 bases from V and 0 bases from J, with 11 bases between. Germline values: CDR1 ENHRY, CDR2 SYGVKD. There are 15 residues in the CDR3. In nucleotides, the CDR3 is TGTGCCATCAGAGGGCGGGAACCGAACACCGGGGAGCTGTTTTTT. It specifies CAIRGREPNTGELFF.

This clonotype has ten or more counts. The rearrangement links TRBV5-1 to TRBJ2-6; D is unclear. Trimming removed 3 bases from V and 0 bases from J, with 10 bases in between. The CDR3 contains 16 residues. Germline V gives CDR1 SGHRS, CDR2 YFSETQ. For the CDR3, the DNA is TGCGCCAGCAGCTCGACAACGGGCTCTGGGGCCAACGTCCTGACTTTC. This gives the protein CASSSTTGSGANVLTF.

This clonotype was found many times. The chain joins TRBV27 to TRBJ2-7; D might be TRBD2 (5 bases). The CDR3 contains 13 residues. The V end lost 3 bases, the J end lost 6 bases, and 12 bases lay between the germline ends. Per germline, CDR1 MNHEY and CDR2 SMNVEV (reference sequence). The CDR3 spells CASSFNGIGEQYF. DNA of the CDR3: TGTGCCAGCAGTTTTAACGGGATCGGCGAGCAGTACTTC.

This clonotype occurred many times. This chain uses TRBV7-2 with TRBJ2-7, with TRBD1 identical over 10 bases. V lost 2 bases, J lost 3 bases, and 4 bases stayed unmatched. The V gene's germline CDR1 is SGHTA and CDR2 FQGNSA. The CDR3 contains 15 residues. The CDR3 spells CASSLRGTGDYEQYF. For the CDR3, the DNA is TGTGCCAGCAGCTTAAGAGGGACAGGGGACTACGAGCAGTACTTC.

The chain couples TRBV28 to TRBJ1-3; D not certain. Germline CDR1 MDHEN, CDR2 SYDVKM. This CDR3 is 15 amino acids long. V lost 6 bases and J 0 bases, leaving 12 bases between the germline ends. Here the CDR3 reads CASSPLEGSGNTIYF. CDR3 bases: TGTGCCAGCAGCCCACTGGAGGGCTCTGGAAACACCATATATTTT.

This clonotype has at least ten counts. V usage is TRBV5-1 and J usage is TRBJ1-6; D is possibly TRBD1 (5 bases). Per germline, CDR1 SGHRS and CDR2 YFSETQ. The CDR3 has 13 amino acids. V lost 4 bases to trimming and J lost 8 bases, with 10 bases between them. CDR3 DNA sequence: TGCGCCAGCAGCCGACAGCTGGATTCACCCCTCCACTTT. Its translation is CASSRQLDSPLHF.

This clonotype was counted many times. The J gene is TRBJ1-2, the V gene TRBV15; 7 bases are a match to TRBD1. There are 14 residues in the CDR3. The germline V gene encodes CDR1 LNHNV and CDR2 YYDKDF (reference sequence). The ends lost 4 bases at V and 3 bases at J; junction bases unmatched: 5. CDR3: CATSTPGGDYGYTF. The CDR3 nucleotides read TGTGCCACCAGCACCCCAGGGGGTGACTATGGCTACACCTTC.

This clonotype was seen more than once but under ten times. V is TRBV7-2 and J is TRBJ2-5; D gene ambiguous. Trimming removed 1 base at V and 0 bases at J, with 9 bases between. The CDR3 is 15 residues long. Per the germline V gene, CDR1 is SGHTA and CDR2 is FQGNSA. CDR3 sequence (DNA): TGTGCCAGCAGCTTAGTAGACCTGTACCAAGAGACCCAGTACTTC. It encodes CASSLVDLYQETQYF.